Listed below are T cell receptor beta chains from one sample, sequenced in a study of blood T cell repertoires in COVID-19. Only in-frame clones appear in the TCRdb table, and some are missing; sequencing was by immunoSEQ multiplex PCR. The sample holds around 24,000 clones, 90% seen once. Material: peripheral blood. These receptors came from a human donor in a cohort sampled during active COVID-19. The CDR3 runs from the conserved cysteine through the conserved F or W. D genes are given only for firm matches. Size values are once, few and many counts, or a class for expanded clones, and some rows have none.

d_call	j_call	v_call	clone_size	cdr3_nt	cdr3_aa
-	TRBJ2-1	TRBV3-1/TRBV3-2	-	TGTGCCAGCAGCCAAGTTCTAGCGAGGGAGCAGTTCTTC	CASSQVLAREQFF
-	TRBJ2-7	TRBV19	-	TGTGCCGGGACTCTTGTGGGGTGCTGGTACGAGCAGTACTTC	CAGTLVGCWYEQYF
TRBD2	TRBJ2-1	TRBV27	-	TGTGCCAGCAGATATTTACCGGGACTAGGGAGAAATGAGCAGTTCTTC	CASRYLPGLGRNEQFF
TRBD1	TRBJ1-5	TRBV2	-	TGTGCCAGCAGGGGGACAGGGGGCAATAATCAGCCCCAGCATTTT	CASRGTGGNNQPQHF
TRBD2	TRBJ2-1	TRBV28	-	TGTGCCAGCAGTTTGGGGGACTTAGCGGGATTCCTTGTCCCGCAGTTCTTC	CASSLGDLAGFLVPQFF
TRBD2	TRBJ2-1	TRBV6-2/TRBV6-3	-	TGTGCCAGCAGTTACTGGGGACTAGGAGTCGGCGAGCAGTTCTTC	CASSYWGLGVGEQFF
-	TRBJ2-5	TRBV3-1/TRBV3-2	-	TGTGCCAGCAGCCAATCTGGGTCGAGGGAGACCCAGTACTTC	CASSQSGSRETQYF
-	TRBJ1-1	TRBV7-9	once	TGTGCCAGCAGCTTAGCAGGGGGTGGGACTGAAGCTTTCTTT	CASSLAGGGTEAFF
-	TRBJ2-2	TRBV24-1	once	TGTGCCACCAGTGATTCCAGGGTCCCGAACACCGGGGAGCTGTTTTTT	CATSDSRVPNTGELFF
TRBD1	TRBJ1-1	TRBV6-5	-	TGTGCCAGCAGCAAGGACAGGGCGGCCACTGAAGCTTTCTTT	CASSKDRAATEAFF
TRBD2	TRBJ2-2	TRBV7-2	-	TGTGCCAGCAGCCTCATTAGCGGGAGGGTCACCGGGGAGCTGTTTTTT	CASSLISGRVTGELFF
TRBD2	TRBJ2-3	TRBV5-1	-	TGCGCCAGCAGAAAGGAGGGGACTAGCGGGGGGGCCACAGATACGCAGTATTTT	CASRKEGTSGGATDTQYF
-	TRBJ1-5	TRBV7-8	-	TGTGCCAGCAGCTTGGGTCAGGGAGGTAGCAATCAGCCCCAGCATTTT	CASSLGQGGSNQPQHF
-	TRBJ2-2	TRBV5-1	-	TGCGCCAGCAGCTTGACCGGGAACACCGGGGAGCTGTTTTTT	CASSLTGNTGELFF
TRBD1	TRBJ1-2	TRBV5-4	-	TGTGCCAGCAGCGTTGCCGGGACAGGGGGCAACTATGGCTACACCTTC	CASSVAGTGGNYGYTF
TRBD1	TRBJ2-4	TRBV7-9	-	TGTGCCAGCAGCTTAGATCTTAGACAGGGAGCGGACATTCAGTACTTC	CASSLDLRQGADIQYF
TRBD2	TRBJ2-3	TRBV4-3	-	TGCGCCAGCAGCCAAGATCGGACTAGCTTCGATACGCAGTATTTT	CASSQDRTSFDTQYF
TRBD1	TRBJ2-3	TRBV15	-	TGTGCCACCAGCAGGGGACAGGGGGCCGCAGATACGCAGTATTTT	CATSRGQGAADTQYF
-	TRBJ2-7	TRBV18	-	TGTGCCAGCTCACCGCAGGGAAACGAGCAGTACTTC	CASSPQGNEQYF
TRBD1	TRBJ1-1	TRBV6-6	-	TGTGCCAGCAGTAACACAGGGGCGGGGAACACTGAAGCTTTCTTT	CASSNTGAGNTEAFF
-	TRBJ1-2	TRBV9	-	TGTGCCAGCAGCAGATACGATCAGGGTACTTATGGCTACACCTTC	CASSRYDQGTYGYTF
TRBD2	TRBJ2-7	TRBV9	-	TGTGCCAGCAGCGTAGGAGGTAGCGGGGTAGGCTACGAGCAGTACTTC	CASSVGGSGVGYEQYF
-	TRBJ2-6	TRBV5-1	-	TGCGCCAGCAGCTCGATTCCACAGGGAAACTCTGGGGCCAACGTCCTGACTTTC	CASSSIPQGNSGANVLTF
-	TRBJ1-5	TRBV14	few	TGTGCCAGCAGTTTTTTCCGGCCCCAGCATTTT	CASSFFRPQHF
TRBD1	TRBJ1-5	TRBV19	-	TGTGCCAGTAGTTTATCAGGGGGTAATCAGCCCCAGCATTTT	CASSLSGGNQPQHF
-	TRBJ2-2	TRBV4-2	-	TGTGCCAGCAGCCCCCAATTGCGCTCAAACACCGGGGAGCTGTTTTTT	CASSPQLRSNTGELFF
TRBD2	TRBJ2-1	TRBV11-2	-	TGTGCCAGCAGCTTCCGACTAGCGGGACGGGACAATGAGCAGTTCTTC	CASSFRLAGRDNEQFF
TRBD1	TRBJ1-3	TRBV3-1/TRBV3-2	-	TGTGCCAGCAGCCACCCGGGACAGGGCCCCTCTGGAAACACCATATATTTT	CASSHPGQGPSGNTIYF
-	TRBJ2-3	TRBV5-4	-	TGTGCCAGCAGCGACGGGTTAAGGTTTACAGATACGCAGTATTTT	CASSDGLRFTDTQYF
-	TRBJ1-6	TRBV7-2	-	TGTGCCAGCAGCTCCGAGACATATCTTTCACCCCTCCACTTT	CASSSETYLSPLHF
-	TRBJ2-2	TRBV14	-	TGTGCCAGCAGCCGACAGCCCGCTCCGCACACCGGGGAGCTGTTTTTT	CASSRQPAPHTGELFF
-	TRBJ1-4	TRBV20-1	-	TGCAGTGCTAGTGGTACGGCTAATGAAAAACTGTTTTTT	CSASGTANEKLFF
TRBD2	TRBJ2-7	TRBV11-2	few	TGTGCCAGCAGCTTAGCGTTTAGCGGGAGGGCCTACGAGCAGTACTTC	CASSLAFSGRAYEQYF
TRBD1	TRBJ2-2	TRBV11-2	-	TGTGCCAGCAGCCGGGACAGGGTCGACACCGGGGAGCTGTTTTTT	CASSRDRVDTGELFF
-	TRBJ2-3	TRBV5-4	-	TGTGCCAGCAGCTTAGGTGGAGCAGATACGCAGTATTTT	CASSLGGADTQYF
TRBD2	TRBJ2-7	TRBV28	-	TGTGCCAGCAGGACTAGCGGGAGCAACGAGCAGTACTTC	CASRTSGSNEQYF
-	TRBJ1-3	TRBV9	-	TGTGCCAGCAGTCCCGCCGGGTCTCGAAACACCATATATTTT	CASSPAGSRNTIYF
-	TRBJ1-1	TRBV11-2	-	TGTGCCAGCAGCTTAGTACTGGGACAAGAGGCTTTCTTT	CASSLVLGQEAFF
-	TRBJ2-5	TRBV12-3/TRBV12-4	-	TGTGCCAGCAGTTTGCGGTGGGAGACCCAGTACTTC	CASSLRWETQYF
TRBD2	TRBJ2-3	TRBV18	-	TGTGCCAGCTCACCACCGGTGGCGGGAGGCCAGAATACGCAGTATTTT	CASSPPVAGGQNTQYF
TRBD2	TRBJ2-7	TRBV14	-	TGTGCCAGCAGCCAAGGACTAGCGGGCCCCTACGAGCAGTACTTC	CASSQGLAGPYEQYF
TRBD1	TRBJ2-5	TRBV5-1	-	TGCGCCAGCAGCGTACAGGGGGCTCAAGAGACCCAGTACTTC	CASSVQGAQETQYF
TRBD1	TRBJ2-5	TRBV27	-	TGTGCCAGCAGTGAATCGGACAGGGCCGGGACCCAGTACTTC	CASSESDRAGTQYF
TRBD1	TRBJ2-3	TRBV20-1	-	TGCAGTGCTACACAGGGGGTTACGCAGTATTTT	CSATQGVTQYF
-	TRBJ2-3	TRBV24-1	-	TGTGCCACCAGTGGAGGGTTGGATACGCAGTATTTT	CATSGGLDTQYF
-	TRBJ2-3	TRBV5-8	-	TGTGCCAGCAGCTTGGTGCGGCTAGCCACGCAGTATTTT	CASSLVRLATQYF